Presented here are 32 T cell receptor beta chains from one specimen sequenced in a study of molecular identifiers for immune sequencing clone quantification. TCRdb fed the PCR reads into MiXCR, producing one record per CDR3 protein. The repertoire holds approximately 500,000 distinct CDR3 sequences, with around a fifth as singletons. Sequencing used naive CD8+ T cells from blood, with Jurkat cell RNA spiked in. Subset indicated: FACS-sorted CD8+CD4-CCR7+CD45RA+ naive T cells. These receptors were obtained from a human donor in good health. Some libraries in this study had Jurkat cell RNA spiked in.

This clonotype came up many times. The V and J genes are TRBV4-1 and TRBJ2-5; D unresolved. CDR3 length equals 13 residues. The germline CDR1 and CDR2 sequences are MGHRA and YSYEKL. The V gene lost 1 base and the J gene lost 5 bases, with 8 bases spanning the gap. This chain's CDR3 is CASSQAEQETQYF. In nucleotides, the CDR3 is TGCGCCAGCAGCCAAGCGGAGCAGGAGACCCAGTACTTC.

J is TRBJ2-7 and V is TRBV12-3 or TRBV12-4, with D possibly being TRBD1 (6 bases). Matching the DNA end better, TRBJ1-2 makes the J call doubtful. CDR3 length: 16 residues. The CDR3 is CASSPCGGARYYGYTF. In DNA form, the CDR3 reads TGTGCCAGCAGTCCATGTGGGGGGGCCAGATACTATGGCTACACCTTC.

CDR3 in DNA: TGTGCCAGCAGCCGAGCGGGACAGAGCTACGAGCAGTACTTC. Residues: CASSRAGQSYEQYF. This rearrangement joins TRBV7-9 to TRBJ2-7; TRBD1 or TRBD2 may be the D gene (7 bases each). CDR1 is SEHNR and CDR2 is FQNEAQ in the germline V gene (reference sequence). Trimming cost V 5 bases and J 3 bases, with 14 bases left between them. This CDR3 contains 14 residues.

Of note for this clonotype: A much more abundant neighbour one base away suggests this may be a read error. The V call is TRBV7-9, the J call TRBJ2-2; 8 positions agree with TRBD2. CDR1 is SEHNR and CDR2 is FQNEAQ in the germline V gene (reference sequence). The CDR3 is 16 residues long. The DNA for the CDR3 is TGTGCCAGCAGCTTAGGCAGCGGGGGTAACACCGGGGAGCTGCTTTTT. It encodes CASSLGSGGNTGELLF.

CDR3 in DNA: TGTGCCAGCAGCGTAGGGCAGCGGGAGTGGTATGAGCAGTTCTTC. This translates into CASSVGQREWYEQFF. This sequence joins TRBV9 and TRBJ2-1; 8 nucleotides match TRBD2. V gave up 0 bases and J gave up 8 bases; unmatched junction bases: 7. Germline CDR1 and CDR2: SGDLS and YYNGEE. The CDR3 is 15 amino acids. Full variable domain (remainder filled in from reference TRBV9 and TRBJ2-1): DSGVTQTPKHLITATGQRVTLRCSPRSGDLSVYWYQQSLDQGLQFLIQYYNGEERAKGNILERFSAQQFPDLHSELNLSSLELGDSALYFCASSVGQREWYEQFFGPGTRLTVL.

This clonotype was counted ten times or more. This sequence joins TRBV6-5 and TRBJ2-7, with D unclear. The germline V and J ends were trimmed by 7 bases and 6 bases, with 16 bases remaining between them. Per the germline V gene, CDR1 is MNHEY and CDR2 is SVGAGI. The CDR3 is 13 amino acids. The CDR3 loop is CASNPRAVGEQYF. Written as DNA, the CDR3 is TGTGCCAGCAACCCCCGGGCAGTCGGCGAGCAGTACTTC.

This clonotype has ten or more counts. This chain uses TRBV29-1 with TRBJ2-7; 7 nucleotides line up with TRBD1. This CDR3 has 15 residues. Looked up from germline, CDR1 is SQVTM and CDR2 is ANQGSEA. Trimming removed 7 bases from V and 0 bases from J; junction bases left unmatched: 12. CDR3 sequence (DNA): TGCAGCGCCACAGTCCTACAGGGGAGCTCCTACGAGCAGTACTTC. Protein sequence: CSATVLQGSSYEQYF.

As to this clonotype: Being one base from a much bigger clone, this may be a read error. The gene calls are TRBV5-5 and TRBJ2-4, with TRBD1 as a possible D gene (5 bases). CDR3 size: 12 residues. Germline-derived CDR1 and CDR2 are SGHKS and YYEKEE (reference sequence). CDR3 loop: CTSSLQGRIQYF. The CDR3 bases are TGTACCAGCAGCTTGCAGGGAAGGATTCAGTACTTC.

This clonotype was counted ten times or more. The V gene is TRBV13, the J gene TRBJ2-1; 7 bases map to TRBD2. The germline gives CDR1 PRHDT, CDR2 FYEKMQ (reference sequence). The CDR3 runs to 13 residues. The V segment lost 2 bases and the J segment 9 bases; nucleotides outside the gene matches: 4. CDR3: CASSLKGRGEQFF. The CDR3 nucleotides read TGTGCCAGCAGCTTAAAAGGGAGGGGTGAGCAGTTCTTC.

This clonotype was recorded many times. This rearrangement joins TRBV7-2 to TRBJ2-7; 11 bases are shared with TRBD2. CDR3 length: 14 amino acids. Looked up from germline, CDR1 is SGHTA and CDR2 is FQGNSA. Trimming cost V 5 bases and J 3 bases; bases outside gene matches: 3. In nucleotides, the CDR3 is TGTGCCAGCAGCGTCGGACTAGCGGGCTACGAGCAGTACTTC. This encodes CASSVGLAGYEQYF.

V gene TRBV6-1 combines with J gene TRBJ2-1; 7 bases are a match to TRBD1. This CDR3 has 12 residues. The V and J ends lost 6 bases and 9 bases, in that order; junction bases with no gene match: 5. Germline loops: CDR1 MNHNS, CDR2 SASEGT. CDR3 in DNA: TGTGCCAGCAGCACAGGGGTAGGTGAGCAGTTCTTC. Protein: CASSTGVGEQFF.

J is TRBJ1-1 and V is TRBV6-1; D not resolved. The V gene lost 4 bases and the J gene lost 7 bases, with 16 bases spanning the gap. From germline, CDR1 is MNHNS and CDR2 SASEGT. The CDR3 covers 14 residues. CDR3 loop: CASSAPGYVDEAFF. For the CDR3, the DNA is TGTGCCAGCAGTGCCCCCGGGTATGTCGATGAAGCTTTCTTT.

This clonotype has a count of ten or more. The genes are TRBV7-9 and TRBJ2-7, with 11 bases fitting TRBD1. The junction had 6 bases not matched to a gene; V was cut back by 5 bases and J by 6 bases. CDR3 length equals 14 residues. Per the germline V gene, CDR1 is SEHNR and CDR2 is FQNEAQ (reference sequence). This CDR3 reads CASSPDRGLGEQYF. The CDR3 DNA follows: TGTGCCAGCAGCCCGGACAGGGGGCTTGGCGAGCAGTACTTC.

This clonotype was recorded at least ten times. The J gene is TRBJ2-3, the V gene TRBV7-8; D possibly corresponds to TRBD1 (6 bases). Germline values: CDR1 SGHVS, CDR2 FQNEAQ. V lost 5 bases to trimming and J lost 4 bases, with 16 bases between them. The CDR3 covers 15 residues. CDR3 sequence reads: CASSLRDILPDTQYF. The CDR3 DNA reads TGTGCCAGCAGCCTCCGGGACATACTACCAGATACGCAGTATTTT.

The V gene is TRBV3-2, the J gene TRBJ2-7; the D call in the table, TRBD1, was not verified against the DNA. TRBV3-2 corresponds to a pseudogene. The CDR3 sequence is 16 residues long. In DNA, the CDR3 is TGTGCCAGCAGTCCCGGGTTGGAAGACGGATACTACGAGCAGTACTTC. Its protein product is CASSPGLEDGYYEQYF.

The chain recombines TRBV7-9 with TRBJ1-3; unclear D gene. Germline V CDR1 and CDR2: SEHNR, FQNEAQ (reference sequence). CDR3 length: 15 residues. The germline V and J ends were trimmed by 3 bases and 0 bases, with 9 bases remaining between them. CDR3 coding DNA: TGTGCCAGCAGCTTTCAACAGAGCTCTGGAAACACCATATATTTT. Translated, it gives CASSFQQSSGNTIYF.

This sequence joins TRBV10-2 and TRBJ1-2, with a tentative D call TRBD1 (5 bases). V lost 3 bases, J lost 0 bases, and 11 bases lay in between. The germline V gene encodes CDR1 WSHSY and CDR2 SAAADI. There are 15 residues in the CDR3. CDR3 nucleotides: TGCGCCAGCAGTGACGAGGGGACTTCTAACTATGGCTACACCTTC. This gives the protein CASSDEGTSNYGYTF.

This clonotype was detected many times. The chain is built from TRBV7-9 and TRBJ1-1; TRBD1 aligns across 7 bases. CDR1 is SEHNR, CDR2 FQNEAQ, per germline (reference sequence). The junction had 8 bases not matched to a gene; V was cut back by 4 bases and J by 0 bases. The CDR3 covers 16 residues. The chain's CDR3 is CASSSGDRAMNTEAFF. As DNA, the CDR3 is TGTGCCAGCAGCTCGGGAGACAGGGCCATGAACACTGAAGCTTTCTTT.

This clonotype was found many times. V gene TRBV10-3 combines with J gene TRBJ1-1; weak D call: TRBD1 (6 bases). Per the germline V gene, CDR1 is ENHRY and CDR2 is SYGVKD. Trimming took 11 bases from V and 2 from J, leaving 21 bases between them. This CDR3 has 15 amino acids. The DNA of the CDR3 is TGTGCCGTAATGGGACAAGCGGGGAAAAACACTGAAGCTTTCTTT. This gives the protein CAVMGQAGKNTEAFF.

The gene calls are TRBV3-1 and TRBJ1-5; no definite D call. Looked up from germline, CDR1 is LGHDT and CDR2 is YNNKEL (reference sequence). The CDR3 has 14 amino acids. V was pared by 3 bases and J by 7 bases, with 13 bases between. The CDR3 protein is CASSQGPGGQPQHF. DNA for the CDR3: TGTGCCAGCAGCCAGGGCCCTGGCGGGCAGCCCCAGCATTTT.

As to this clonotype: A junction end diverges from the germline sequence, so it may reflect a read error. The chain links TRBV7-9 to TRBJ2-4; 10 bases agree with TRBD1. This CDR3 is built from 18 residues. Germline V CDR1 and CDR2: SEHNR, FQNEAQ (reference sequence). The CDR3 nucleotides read TGTGCCAGCAGCTCGAACCTACAGACAGGGGGCTTGATAAGCATTCAGTACTTT. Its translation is CASSSNLQTGGLISIQYF. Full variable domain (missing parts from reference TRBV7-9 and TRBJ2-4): DTGVSQNPRHKITKRGQNVTFRCDPISEHNRLYWYRQTLGQGPEFLTYFQNEAQLEKSRLLSDRFSAERPKGSFSTLEIQRTEQGDSAMYLCASSSNLQTGGLISIQYFGAGTRLSVL.

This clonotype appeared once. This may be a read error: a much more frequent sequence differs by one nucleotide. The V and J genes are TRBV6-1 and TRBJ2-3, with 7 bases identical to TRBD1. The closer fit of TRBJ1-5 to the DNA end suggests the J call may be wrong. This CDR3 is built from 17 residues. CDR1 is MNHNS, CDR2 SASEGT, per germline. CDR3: CASIPWTGGFFTDTQHF. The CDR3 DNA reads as TGTGCCAGCATTCCTTGGACAGGCGGGTTCTTCACAGATACGCAGCATTTT.

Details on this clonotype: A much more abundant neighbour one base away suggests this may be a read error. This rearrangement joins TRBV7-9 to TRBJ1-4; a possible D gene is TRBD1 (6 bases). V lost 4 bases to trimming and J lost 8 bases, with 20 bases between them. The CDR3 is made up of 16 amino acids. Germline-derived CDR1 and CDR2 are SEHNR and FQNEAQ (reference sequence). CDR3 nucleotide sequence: TGTGCCAGCAGCTATTGCAGGGGACGCACGGAGGAAAAACTGTTTTTT. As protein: CASSYCRGRTEEKLFF.

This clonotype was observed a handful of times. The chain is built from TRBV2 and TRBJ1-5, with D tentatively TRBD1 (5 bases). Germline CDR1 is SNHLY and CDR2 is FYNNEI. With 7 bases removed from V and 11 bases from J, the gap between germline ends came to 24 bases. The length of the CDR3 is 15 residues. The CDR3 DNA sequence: TGTGCCAGCACTATGCGGGACGTTTGGCCTCCGGCCCAGCATTTT. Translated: CASTMRDVWPPAQHF. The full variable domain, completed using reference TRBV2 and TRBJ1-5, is EPEVTQTPSHQVTQMGQEVILRCVPISNHLYFYWYRQILGQKVEFLVSFYNNEISEKSEIFDDQFSVERPDGSNFTLKIRSTKLEDSAMYFCASTMRDVWPPAQHFGDGTRLSIL.

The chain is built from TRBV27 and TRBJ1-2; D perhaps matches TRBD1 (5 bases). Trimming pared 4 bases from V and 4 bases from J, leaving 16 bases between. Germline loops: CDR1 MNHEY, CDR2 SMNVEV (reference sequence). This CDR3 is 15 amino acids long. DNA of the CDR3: TGTGCCAGCAGTTCCATCGACAGATTCCCCTATGGCTACACCTTC. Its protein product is CASSSIDRFPYGYTF.

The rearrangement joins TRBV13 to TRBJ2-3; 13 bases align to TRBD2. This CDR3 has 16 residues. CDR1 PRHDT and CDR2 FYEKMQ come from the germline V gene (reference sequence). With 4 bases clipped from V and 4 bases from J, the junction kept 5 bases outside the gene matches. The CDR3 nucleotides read TGTGCCAGCAGCTCTACTAGCGGGAGGGCCGCAGATACGCAGTATTTT. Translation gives CASSSTSGRAADTQYF.

DNA of the CDR3: TGTGCCAGCAGCTTAGCGCTGGGGGGGAAGGAGACCCAGTACTTC. It codes for CASSLALGGKETQYF. This chain uses TRBV7-9 with TRBJ2-5; 7 nucleotides agree with TRBD2. With 0 bases clipped from V and 5 bases from J, the junction kept 6 bases outside the gene matches. Germline lookup yields CDR1 SEHNR and CDR2 FQNEAQ (reference sequence). There are 15 residues in the CDR3.

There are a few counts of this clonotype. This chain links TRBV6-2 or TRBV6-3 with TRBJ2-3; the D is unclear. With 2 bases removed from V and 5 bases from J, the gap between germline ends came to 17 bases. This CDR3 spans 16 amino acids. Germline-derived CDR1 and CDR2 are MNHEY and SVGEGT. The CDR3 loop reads CASSYSRTRSGDTQYF. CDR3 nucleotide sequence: TGTGCCAGCAGTTACAGCAGGACCCGCAGTGGAGATACGCAGTATTTT.

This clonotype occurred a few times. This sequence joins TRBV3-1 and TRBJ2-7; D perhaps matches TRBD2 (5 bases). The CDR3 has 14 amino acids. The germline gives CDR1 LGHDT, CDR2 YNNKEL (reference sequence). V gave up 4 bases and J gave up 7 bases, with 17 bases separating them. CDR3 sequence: CASSPWRVSGEQYF. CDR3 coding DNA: TGTGCCAGCAGCCCGTGGCGGGTGTCGGGGGAGCAGTACTTC.

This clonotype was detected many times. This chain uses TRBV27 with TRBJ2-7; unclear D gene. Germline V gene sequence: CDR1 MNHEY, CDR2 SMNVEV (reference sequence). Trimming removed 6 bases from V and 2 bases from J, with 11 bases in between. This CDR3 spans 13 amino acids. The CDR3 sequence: CASRLTLAYEQYF. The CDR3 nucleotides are TGTGCCAGCAGACTGACACTGGCCTACGAGCAGTACTTC.

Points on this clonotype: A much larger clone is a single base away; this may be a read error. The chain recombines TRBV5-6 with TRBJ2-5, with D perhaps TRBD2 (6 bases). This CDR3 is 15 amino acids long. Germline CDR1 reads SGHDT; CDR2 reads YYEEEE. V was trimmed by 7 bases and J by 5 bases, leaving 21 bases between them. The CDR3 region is CASGWEVDGLETQYF. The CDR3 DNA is TGTGCCAGCGGCTGGGAGGTAGACGGCCTGGAGACCCAGTACTTC.

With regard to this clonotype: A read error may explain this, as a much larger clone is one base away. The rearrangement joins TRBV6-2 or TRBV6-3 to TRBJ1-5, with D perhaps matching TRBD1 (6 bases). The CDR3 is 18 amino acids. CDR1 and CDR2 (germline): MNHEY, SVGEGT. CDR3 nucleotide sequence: TGTGCCGGCAGTTACCCTGCCGGGGGACAAGAGGCCCATCAGCCCCAGCATTTT. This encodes CAGSYPAGGQEAHQPQHF.